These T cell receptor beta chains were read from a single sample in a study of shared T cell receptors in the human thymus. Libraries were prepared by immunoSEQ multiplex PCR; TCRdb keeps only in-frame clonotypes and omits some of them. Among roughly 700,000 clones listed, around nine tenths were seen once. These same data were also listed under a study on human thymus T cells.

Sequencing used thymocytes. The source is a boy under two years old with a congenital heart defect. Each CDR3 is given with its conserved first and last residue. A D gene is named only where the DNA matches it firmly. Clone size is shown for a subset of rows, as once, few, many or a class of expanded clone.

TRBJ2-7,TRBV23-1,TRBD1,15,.,TGCGCCAGCAGTCAATCCCACGGACAGGGTTACGAGCAGTACTTC,CASSQSHGQGYEQYF
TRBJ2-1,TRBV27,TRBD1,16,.,TGTGCCAGCAGTCCCTTCGGGACAGGGGATCGAGATGAGCAGTTCTTC,CASSPFGTGDRDEQFF
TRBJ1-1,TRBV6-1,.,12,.,TGTGCCAGCAGTCACGGGGGGGCGGAAGCTTTCTTT,CASSHGGAEAFF
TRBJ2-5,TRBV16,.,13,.,TGTGCCAGCAGCCAATCGGAGCAAGAGACCCAGTACTTC,CASSQSEQETQYF
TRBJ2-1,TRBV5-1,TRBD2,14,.,TGCGCCAGCAGCTCCGGGACTAGCGGGAGGGAGCAGTTCTTC,CASSSGTSGREQFF
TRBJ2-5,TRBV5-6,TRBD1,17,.,TGTGCCAGCAGCTCAGTCCCGGGACAGGGGAGGCGGGAGACCCAGTACTTC,CASSSVPGQGRRETQYF
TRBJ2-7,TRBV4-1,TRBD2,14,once,TGCGCCAGCAGCCTACGGGAGGGGGGCTACGAGCAGTACTTC,CASSLREGGYEQYF
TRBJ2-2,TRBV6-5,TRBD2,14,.,TGTGCCAGCAGTTTGGGACTAGCGACCGGGGAGCTGTTTTTT,CASSLGLATGELFF
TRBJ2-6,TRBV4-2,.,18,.,TGTGCCAGCAGCCAAGAGGGTTGGGGGCTCTCTGGGGCCAACGTCCTGACTTTC,CASSQEGWGLSGANVLTF
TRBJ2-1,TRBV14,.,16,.,TGTGCCAGCAGCCAAGTGGGGCACTACCAACTCGGGGAGCAGTTCTTC,CASSQVGHYQLGEQFF
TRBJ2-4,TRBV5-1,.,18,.,TGCGCCAGCAGCTTCGCGGGGACTGCCCCTAAGGCGAAAAACATTCAGTACTTC,CASSFAGTAPKAKNIQYF
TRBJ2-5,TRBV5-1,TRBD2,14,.,TGCGCCAGCAGCTCCGGGGGAGGGGAAGAGACCCAGTACTTC,CASSSGGGEETQYF
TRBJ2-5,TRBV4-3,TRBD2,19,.,TGCGCCAGCAGCCAGGTCCGGGGGACTAGCGGATCGGGGCAAGAGACCCAGTACTTC,CASSQVRGTSGSGQETQYF
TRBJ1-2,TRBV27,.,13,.,TGTGCCAGCAGTCCCTTTGTGTCCTTTGGCTACACCTTC,CASSPFVSFGYTF
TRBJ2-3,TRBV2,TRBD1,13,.,TGTGCCACAACCCCAGGGGGCGCAGATACGCAGTATTTT,CATTPGGADTQYF
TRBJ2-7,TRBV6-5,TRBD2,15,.,TGTGCCAGCAGTTACCAGCGGGAGGACTCCTACGAGCAGTACTTC,CASSYQREDSYEQYF
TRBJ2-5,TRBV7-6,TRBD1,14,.,TGTGCCAGCAGCTTAGGGGACAGATCGCGAGAGCAGTACTTC,CASSLGDRSREQYF
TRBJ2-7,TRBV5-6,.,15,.,TGTGCCAGCAGCCGGAGGGGCGGGGACCCCTACGAGCAGTACTTC,CASSRRGGDPYEQYF
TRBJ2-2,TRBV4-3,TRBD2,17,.,TGCGCCAGCAGCCAAGATAGTGGGGGGAGGGGCGGCGGGGAGCTGTTTTTT,CASSQDSGGRGGGELFF
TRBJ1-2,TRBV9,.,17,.,TGTGCCAGCAGCGTAGCAAGGTCAGGGGCGTGGGACTATGGCTACACCTTC,CASSVARSGAWDYGYTF
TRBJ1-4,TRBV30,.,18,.,TGTGCCTGGAGTGTGGGAGGGGACCGACCTGCAACTAATGAAAAACTGTTTTTT,CAWSVGGDRPATNEKLFF
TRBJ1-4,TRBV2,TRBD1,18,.,TGTGCCAGCAGGGCCGGGACAGGGGGCGCCGGGTGGCGTGAAAAACTGTTTTTT,CASRAGTGGAGWREKLFF
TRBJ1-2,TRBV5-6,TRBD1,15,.,TGTGCCAGCAGCTTGGGGCAGGGGGCAAACTATGGCTACACCTTC,CASSLGQGANYGYTF
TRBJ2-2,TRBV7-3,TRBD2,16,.,TGTGCCAGCAGCGAGGCGGGACTAGAGGACACCGGGGAGCTGTTTTTT,CASSEAGLEDTGELFF
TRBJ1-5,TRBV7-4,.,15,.,TGTGCCAGCAGCCTCAGCCCGGGGGGCAATCAGCCCCAGCATTTT,CASSLSPGGNQPQHF
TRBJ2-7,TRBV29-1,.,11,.,TGCAGCGTTGGCTTGTACTACGAGCAGTACTTC,CSVGLYYEQYF
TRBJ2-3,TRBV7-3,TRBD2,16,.,TGTGCCAGCAGCTTAAAAGCGGGAGGTTTCACAGATACGCAGTATTTT,CASSLKAGGFTDTQYF
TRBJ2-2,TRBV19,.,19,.,TGTGCCAGTAGTATAAGGACAATCGCCGCCTGGGGGGACACCGGGGAGCTGTTTTTT,CASSIRTIAAWGDTGELFF
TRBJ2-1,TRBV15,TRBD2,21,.,TGTGCCACCAGCAGAGATGGTCGAGGGAGTAAGCGGGAGGGCATGGAGAATGAGCAGTTCTTC,CATSRDGRGSKREGMENEQFF
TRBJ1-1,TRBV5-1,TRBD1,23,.,TGCGCCAGCAGCTTCCTGGTGGGGTGGGGGACAGGGGGCGCGAAAATAAGGAGGACTGAAGCTTTCTTT,CASSFLVGWGTGGAKIRRTEAFF
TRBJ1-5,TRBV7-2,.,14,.,TGTGCCAGCAGCAAAGAGCCGGGGAATCAGCCCCAGCATTTT,CASSKEPGNQPQHF
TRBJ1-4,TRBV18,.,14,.,TGTGCCAGCTCACCCGGACAGCGTAATGAAAAACTGTTTTTT,CASSPGQRNEKLFF
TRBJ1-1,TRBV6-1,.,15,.,TGTGCCAGCAGTGAACCGGCAGGTGCGGGTGGTGAAGCTTTCTTT,CASSEPAGAGGEAFF
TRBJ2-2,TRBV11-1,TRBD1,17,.,TGTGCCAGCAGCTCGCTGTCTGCACAGGGGGCGGGCGGGGAGCTGTTTTTT,CASSSLSAQGAGGELFF
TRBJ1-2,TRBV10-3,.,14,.,TGTGCCATCAGTGAGTCGGCGACACCATATGGCTACACCTTC,CAISESATPYGYTF
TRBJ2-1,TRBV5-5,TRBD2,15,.,TGTGCCAGCAGCTCCGGGGGACTAGCGGGAGATGAGCAGTTCTTC,CASSSGGLAGDEQFF
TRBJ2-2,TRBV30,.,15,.,TGTGCCTGGAGTCGTGGGATCCCAGGGCCAGGGGAGCTGTTTTTT,CAWSRGIPGPGELFF
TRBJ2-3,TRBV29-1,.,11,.,TGCAGCGCCAAGACTCCGAATACGCAGTATTTT,CSAKTPNTQYF
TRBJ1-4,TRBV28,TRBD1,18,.,TGTGCCAGCACCGCGACCCGGGACAGACCGAACATGATGGAAAAACTGTTTTTT,CASTATRDRPNMMEKLFF
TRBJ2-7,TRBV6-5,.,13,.,TGTGCCAGCAGCGGGTTACCTTCCTACGAGCAGTACTTC,CASSGLPSYEQYF
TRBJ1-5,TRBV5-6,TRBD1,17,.,TGTGCCAGCAGCGGGACTGGGGGACAGGGGGGTCGTCAGCCCCAGCATTTT,CASSGTGGQGGRQPQHF
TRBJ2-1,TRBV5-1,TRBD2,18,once,TGCGCCAGCAGCCCCCGGACTAGCGGGAGGGCCTCGATTGGTGAGCAGTTCTTC,CASSPRTSGRASIGEQFF
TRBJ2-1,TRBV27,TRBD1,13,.,TGTGCCAGCAGCTTTAGGGGGCACAATGAGCAGTTCTTC,CASSFRGHNEQFF
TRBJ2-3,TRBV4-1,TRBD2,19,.,TGCGCCAGCAGCCAAGATAGGGGACTAGCGGGAGGGCCGACAGATACGCAGTATTTT,CASSQDRGLAGGPTDTQYF
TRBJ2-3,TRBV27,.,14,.,TGTGCCAGCAGTTTGTCACGGAGCACAGATACGCAGTATTTT,CASSLSRSTDTQYF
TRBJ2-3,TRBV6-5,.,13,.,TGTGCCAGCAGTTACGAGGTGACAGATACGCAGTATTTT,CASSYEVTDTQYF
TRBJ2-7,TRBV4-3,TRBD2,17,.,TGCGCCAGCAGCCAGGAAGGGACTAGCGGGAGCTCCTACGAGCAGTACTTC,CASSQEGTSGSSYEQYF
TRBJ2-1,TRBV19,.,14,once,TGTGCCAGTAGTATAGAGGCCAGACATGGTGAGCAGTTCTTC,CASSIEARHGEQFF
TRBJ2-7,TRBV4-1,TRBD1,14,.,TGCGCCAGCAGAAGAAGACAGGGTTATTTCGAGCAGTACTTC,CASRRRQGYFEQYF
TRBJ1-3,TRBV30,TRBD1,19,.,TGTGCCTGGAGCCACCGGGTCTCCGGAGGGGGCTACTCTGGAAACACCATATATTTT,CAWSHRVSGGGYSGNTIYF
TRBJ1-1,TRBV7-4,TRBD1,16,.,TGTGCCAGCAGCTTAGTGGGACAGACCCTCGCGACTGAAGCTTTCTTT,CASSLVGQTLATEAFF
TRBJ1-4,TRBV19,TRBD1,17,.,TGTGCCAGTAGTATTAGGGACAGGGGGGCCCAGAATGAAAAACTGTTTTTT,CASSIRDRGAQNEKLFF
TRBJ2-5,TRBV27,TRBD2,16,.,TGTGCCAGCAGTAAAAGACTAGCGGGAGGGCGGGAGACCCAGTACTTC,CASSKRLAGGRETQYF
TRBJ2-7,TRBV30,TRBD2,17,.,TGTGCCTGGAGTGTACGAGGTAGCGGGAGAAGCGAGAGAGAGCAGTACTTC,CAWSVRGSGRSEREQYF
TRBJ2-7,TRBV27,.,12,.,TGTGCCAGCCAGAATTATTCCTACGAGCAGTACTTC,CASQNYSYEQYF
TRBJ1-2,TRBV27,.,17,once,TGTGCCAGCAGTTTGGTAGGGCGGGACCGCCCGGGGGGAGGCTACACCTTC,CASSLVGRDRPGGGYTF
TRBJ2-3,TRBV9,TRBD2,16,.,TGTGCCAGCAGCGGACTAGCGGGAGTCTGCACAGATACGCAGTATTTT,CASSGLAGVCTDTQYF
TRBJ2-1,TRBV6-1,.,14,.,TGTGCCAGCCATGGGGGGAAAGACTACAATGAGCAGTTCTTC,CASHGGKDYNEQFF